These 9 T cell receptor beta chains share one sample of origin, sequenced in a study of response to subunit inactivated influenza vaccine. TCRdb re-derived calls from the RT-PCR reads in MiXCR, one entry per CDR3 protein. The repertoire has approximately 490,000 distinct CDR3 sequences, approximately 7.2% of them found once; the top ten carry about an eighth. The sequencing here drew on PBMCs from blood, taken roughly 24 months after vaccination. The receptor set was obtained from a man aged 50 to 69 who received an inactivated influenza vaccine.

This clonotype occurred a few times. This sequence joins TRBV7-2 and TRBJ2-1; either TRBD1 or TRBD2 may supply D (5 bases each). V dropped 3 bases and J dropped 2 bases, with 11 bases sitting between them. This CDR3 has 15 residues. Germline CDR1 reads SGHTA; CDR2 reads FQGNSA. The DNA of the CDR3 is TGTGCCAGCAGCTTCGAGGGGACGACCTACAATGAGCAGTTCTTC. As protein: CASSFEGTTYNEQFF.

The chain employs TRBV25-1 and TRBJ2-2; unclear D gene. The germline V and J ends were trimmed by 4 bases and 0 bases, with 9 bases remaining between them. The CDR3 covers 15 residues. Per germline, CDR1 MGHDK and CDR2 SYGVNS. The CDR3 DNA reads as TGTGCCAGCAGTGTAGATCTTACGAACACCGGGGAGCTGTTTTTT. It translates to CASSVDLTNTGELFF. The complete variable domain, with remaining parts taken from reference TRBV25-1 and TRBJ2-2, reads EADIYQTPRYLVIGTGKKITLECSQTMGHDKMYWYQQDPGMELHLIHYSYGVNSTEKGDLSSESTVSRIRTEHFPLTLESARPSHTSQYLCASSVDLTNTGELFFGEGSRLTVL.

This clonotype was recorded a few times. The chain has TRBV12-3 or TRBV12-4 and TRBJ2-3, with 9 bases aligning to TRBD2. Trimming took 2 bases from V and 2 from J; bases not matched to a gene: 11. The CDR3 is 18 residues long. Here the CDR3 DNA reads TGTGCCAGCAGTTTATCTCTAGCGGGGAGGGGACACACAGATACGCAGTATTTT. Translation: CASSLSLAGRGHTDTQYF.

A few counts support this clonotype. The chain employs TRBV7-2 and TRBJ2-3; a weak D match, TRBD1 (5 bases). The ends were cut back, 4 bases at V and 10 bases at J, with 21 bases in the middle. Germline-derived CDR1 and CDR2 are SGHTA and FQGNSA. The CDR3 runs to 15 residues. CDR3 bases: TGTGCCAGCAGCTCGAGCAGGGCCCCGACCGTGGCGCAGTATTTT. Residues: CASSSSRAPTVAQYF.

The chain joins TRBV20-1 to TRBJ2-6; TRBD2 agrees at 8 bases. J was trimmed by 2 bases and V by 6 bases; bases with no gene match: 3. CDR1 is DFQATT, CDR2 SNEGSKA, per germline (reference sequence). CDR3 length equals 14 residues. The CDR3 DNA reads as TGCAGTGCAGCGGGGGCTACTGGGGCCAACGTCCTGACTTTC. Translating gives CSAAGATGANVLTF.

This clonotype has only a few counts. DNA for the CDR3: TGTGCCAGCTCACCACAGGGTCCCCACGAGCAGTACTTC. Amino acids: CASSPQGPHEQYF. This chain joins TRBV18 and TRBJ2-7; D remains unclear. CDR3 length equals 13 residues. Germline CDR1 is KGHSH and CDR2 is LQKENI. V lost 1 base and J 5 bases, leaving 9 bases between the germline ends.

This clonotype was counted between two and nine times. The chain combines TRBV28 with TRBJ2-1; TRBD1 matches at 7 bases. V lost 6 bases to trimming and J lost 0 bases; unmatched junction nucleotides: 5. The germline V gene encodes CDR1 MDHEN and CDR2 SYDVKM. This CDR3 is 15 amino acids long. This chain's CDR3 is CASRPTGVSYNEQFF. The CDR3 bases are TGTGCCAGCAGACCTACAGGGGTCTCCTACAATGAGCAGTTCTTC.

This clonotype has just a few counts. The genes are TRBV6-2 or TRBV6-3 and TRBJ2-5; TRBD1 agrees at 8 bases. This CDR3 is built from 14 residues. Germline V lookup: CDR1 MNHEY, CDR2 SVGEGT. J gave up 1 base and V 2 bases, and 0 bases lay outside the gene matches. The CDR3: CASSYTGGQETQYF. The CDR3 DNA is TGTGCCAGCAGTTACACAGGGGGCCAAGAGACCCAGTACTTC.

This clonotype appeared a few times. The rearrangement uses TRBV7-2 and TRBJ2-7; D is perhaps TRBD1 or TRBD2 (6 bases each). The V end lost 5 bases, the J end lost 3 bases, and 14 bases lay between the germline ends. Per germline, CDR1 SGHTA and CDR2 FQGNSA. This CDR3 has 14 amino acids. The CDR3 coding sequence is TGTGCCAGCAGCCGTGCCGAGGGGGGCTACGAGCAGTACTTC. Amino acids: CASSRAEGGYEQYF. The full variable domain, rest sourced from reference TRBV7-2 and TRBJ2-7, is GAGVSQSPSNKVTEKGKDVELRCDPISGHTALYWYRQSLGQGLEFLIYFQGNSAPDKSGLPSDRFSAERTGGSVSTLTIQRTQQEDSAVYLCASSRAEGGYEQYFGPGTRLTVT.